The 29 T cell receptor beta chains below were found in one sample sequenced in a study of CD8 T cells in ankylosing spondylitis. Via MiXCR, TCRdb re-called the 5' RACE reads, giving one row per CDR3 protein. The sample lists fewer than 200,000 distinct CDR3 sequences; approximately 10% were seen once. Sequencing was done on a sample of blood, either unsorted or a sorted T cell fraction (not recorded which). The receptors originated from a female donor with ankylosing spondylitis or in good health (not recorded which).

The rearrangement uses TRBV5-1 and TRBJ1-2; D is uncertain. V was shortened by 5 bases and J by 3 bases, with 8 bases between the two germline ends. The CDR3 length is 12 residues. Germline V gene data show CDR1 as SGHRS and CDR2 as YFSETQ. CDR3 sequence reads: CASRSGYYGYTF. CDR3 nucleotide sequence: TGCGCCAGCAGATCGGGGTACTATGGCTACACCTTC.

CDR3 sequence (DNA): TGTGCCAGCAGCCCCCGGCCGTACACAGATACGCAGTATTTT. It translates to CASSPRPYTDTQYF. The chain couples TRBV4-2 to TRBJ2-3; no definite D call. Germline CDR1 LGHNA, CDR2 YNFKEQ. The CDR3 extends over 14 amino acids. V gave up 4 bases and J gave up 2 bases, with 10 bases separating them.

At least ten counts were recorded for this clonotype. J is TRBJ2-2 and V is TRBV4-3; 11 positions agree with TRBD2. The CDR3 spans 16 residues. Trimming removed 4 bases from V and 1 base from J; junction bases left unmatched: 2. CDR1 and CDR2 (germline): LGHNA, YSLEER. Here the CDR3 reads CASSPLAGGNTGELFF. CDR3 sequence (DNA): TGCGCCAGCAGCCCTCTAGCGGGAGGGAACACCGGGGAGCTGTTTTTT.

The chain has TRBV4-3 and TRBJ2-1; perhaps D is TRBD1 or TRBD2 (6 bases each). Trimming took 2 bases from V and 1 from J, leaving 15 bases between them. The CDR3 covers 17 residues. Germline CDR1 reads LGHNA; CDR2 reads YSLEER. In nucleotides, the CDR3 is TGCGCCAGCAGCCAAACCGTGTGGGGGGCATCCTACAATGAGCAGTTCTTC. Its translation is CASSQTVWGASYNEQFF.

This chain uses TRBV6-6 with TRBJ2-7; 7 bases map to TRBD2. V trimming: 8 bases; J trimming: 5 bases; junction bases outside the gene matches: 6. Germline assignment: CDR1 MNHNY and CDR2 SVGAGI (reference sequence). The CDR3 covers 12 residues. The CDR3 reads CASEGGPNEQYF. The CDR3 coding sequence is TGTGCCAGCGAGGGAGGGCCGAACGAGCAGTACTTC.

CDR3 sequence: CSARPASGLALEQFF. CDR3 coding DNA: TGCAGTGCTAGACCCGCTTCCGGACTAGCCCTTGAGCAGTTCTTC. V is TRBV20-1 and J is TRBJ2-1; 8 nucleotides agree with TRBD2. Germline V gene lookup returns CDR1 DFQATT and CDR2 SNEGSKA (reference sequence). The CDR3 has 15 amino acids. The J segment lost 9 bases and the V segment lost 2 bases, leaving 12 bases of the junction unmatched.

This clonotype turned up a few times. This chain's CDR3 is CASSQGLTSSYNEQFF. As DNA, the CDR3 is TGTGCCAGCAGCCAAGGCCTAACAAGCTCCTACAATGAGCAGTTCTTC. The chain carries TRBV4-2 and TRBJ2-1, with D unclear. V was trimmed by 1 base and J by 0 bases, leaving 10 bases between them. The CDR3 sequence is 16 residues long. Germline CDR1 and CDR2: LGHNA and YNFKEQ.

This clonotype was seen a handful of times. This CDR3 reads CASSQDRTGARGETQYF. The DNA of the CDR3 is TGCGCCAGCAGCCAAGATCGGACGGGAGCCCGGGGGGAGACCCAGTACTTC. This sequence joins TRBV4-3 and TRBJ2-5; TRBD2 is a possible D gene (6 bases). This CDR3 contains 17 residues. The V gene lost 0 bases and the J gene lost 5 bases, with 19 bases spanning the gap. The germline gives CDR1 LGHNA, CDR2 YSLEER.

This clonotype has just a few counts. The V call is TRBV4-3, the J call TRBJ2-7; 8 positions agree with TRBD1. Germline lookup yields CDR1 LGHNA and CDR2 YSLEER. The V and J ends lost 0 bases and 3 bases, in that order; junction bases with no gene match: 4. The CDR3 spans 15 residues. The CDR3 loop reads CASSQEWDRFYEQYF. The DNA of the CDR3 is TGCGCCAGCAGCCAAGAGTGGGACAGGTTCTACGAGCAGTACTTC.

The CDR3 DNA reads as TGTGCCAGCAGCGCAGGGGACAGGAGAGAGACCCAGTACTTC. This translates into CASSAGDRRETQYF. The chain recombines TRBV9 with TRBJ2-5; 8 bases align to TRBD1. The CDR3 is 14 amino acids. The J segment lost 4 bases and the V segment lost 3 bases, leaving 5 bases of the junction unmatched. Germline assignment: CDR1 SGDLS and CDR2 YYNGEE. Filled out from reference TRBV9 and TRBJ2-5, the complete variable domain reads DSGVTQTPKHLITATGQRVTLRCSPRSGDLSVYWYQQSLDQGLQFLIQYYNGEERAKGNILERFSAQQFPDLHSELNLSSLELGDSALYFCASSAGDRRETQYFGPGTRLLVL.

This clonotype was observed a handful of times. The rearrangement joins TRBV20-1 to TRBJ2-2, with 7 bases that match TRBD1. V shed 0 bases and J 5 bases; nucleotides not matched to a gene: 3. The CDR3 contains 14 residues. The germline V gene has CDR1 DFQATT and CDR2 SNEGSKA (reference sequence). CDR3 sequence reads: CSAREGQMTGELFF. Here the CDR3 DNA reads TGCAGTGCTAGAGAGGGACAGATGACCGGGGAGCTGTTTTTT.

This clonotype was picked up many times. The chain carries TRBV24-1 and TRBJ2-1, with D perhaps given as TRBD1 or TRBD2 (5 bases each). Germline loops: CDR1 KGHDR, CDR2 SFDVKD. This CDR3 is 14 amino acids long. V lost 5 bases and J 3 bases, leaving 10 bases between the germline ends. CDR3 loop: CATSARDGYNEQFF. CDR3 nucleotides: TGTGCCACCAGTGCTCGGGACGGCTACAATGAGCAGTTCTTC.

J is TRBJ2-5 and V is TRBV6-5; D not resolved. Germline CDR1 and CDR2: MNHEY and SVGAGI. This CDR3 region has 15 residues. The ends were cut back, 4 bases at V and 0 bases at J, with 12 bases in the middle. CDR3 region: CASSSTRLNQETQYF. The CDR3 DNA reads TGTGCCAGCAGTTCCACGAGGTTGAACCAAGAGACCCAGTACTTC.

This chain joins TRBV7-6 and TRBJ2-5; the D is unclear. This CDR3 has 13 amino acids. The ends were cut back, 0 bases at V and 4 bases at J, with 6 bases in the middle. Germline lookup yields CDR1 SGHVS and CDR2 FNYEAQ. CDR3 in DNA: TGTGCCAGCAGCTTAGCCTTGGGAGAGACCCAGTACTTC. Amino acids: CASSLALGETQYF.

The table lists this clonotype with many counts. V is TRBV11-2 and J is TRBJ2-3; D ambiguous. The germline V and J ends were trimmed by 5 bases and 9 bases, with 12 bases remaining between them. Germline values: CDR1 SGHAT, CDR2 FQNNGV. This CDR3 is 12 amino acids long. The CDR3 DNA follows: TGTGCCAGCAGCCACGGTTCTGGAACGCAGTATTTT. It translates to CASSHGSGTQYF.

This clonotype was detected a few times. The chain carries TRBV27 and TRBJ1-5; maybe TRBD1 (5 bases). This CDR3 region has 15 residues. With 8 bases removed from V and 0 bases from J, the gap between germline ends came to 14 bases. In germline, CDR1 is MNHEY, CDR2 SMNVEV (reference sequence). CDR3 residues: CASAFLGDSNQPQHF. The CDR3 DNA follows: TGTGCCAGCGCCTTTCTGGGGGATAGCAATCAGCCCCAGCATTTT.

This clonotype showed up just a few times. The chain carries TRBV11-2 and TRBJ2-7, with TRBD1 matching 9 bases. V gave up 1 base and J gave up 3 bases; unmatched junction bases: 7. Germline-derived CDR1 and CDR2 are SGHAT and FQNNGV. The CDR3 extends over 16 amino acids. CDR3 in amino acids: CASSLGTGDLGYEQYF. As DNA, the CDR3 is TGTGCCAGCAGCTTAGGGACAGGGGATCTTGGCTACGAGCAGTACTTC.

This clonotype has just a few counts. The rearrangement joins TRBV27 to TRBJ2-7; TRBD2 matches at 9 bases. V was pared by 3 bases and J by 4 bases, with 7 bases of the junction left unmatched. The CDR3 contains 15 residues. From germline, CDR1 is MNHEY and CDR2 SMNVEV (reference sequence). CDR3 sequence: CASSFIAGVGYEQYF. The CDR3, as DNA: TGTGCCAGCAGTTTCATAGCGGGAGTCGGGTACGAGCAGTACTTC.

This clonotype showed up many times. The DNA for the CDR3 is TGTGCCAGCAGTTACGGGACAGGGAGGTACGAGCAGTACTTC. Translating it yields CASSYGTGRYEQYF. The V call is TRBV6-5, the J call TRBJ2-7, with 9 bases fitting TRBD1. J gave up 4 bases and V 2 bases, and 3 bases lay outside the gene matches. The CDR3 covers 14 residues. Germline CDR1 MNHEY, CDR2 SVGAGI.

This clonotype was seen a handful of times. This rearrangement joins TRBV6-6 to TRBJ1-1; D remains unclear. The ends were cut back, 0 bases at V and 8 bases at J, with 7 bases in the middle. Germline V CDR1 and CDR2: MNHNY, SVGAGI (reference sequence). The CDR3 runs to 12 residues. DNA for the CDR3: TGTGCCAGCAGTTACTCGAAGCGGGAAGCTTTCTTT. It specifies CASSYSKREAFF.

J is TRBJ1-5 and V is TRBV20-1, with 7 bases aligning to TRBD1. Germline values: CDR1 DFQATT, CDR2 SNEGSKA (reference sequence). V lost 3 bases and J lost 3; bases outside the gene matches: 5. The CDR3 is 14 residues long. The DNA for the CDR3 is TGCAGTGCTAGTCCCAGGGGGATCAATCAGCCCCAGCATTTT. As protein: CSASPRGINQPQHF.

The chain links TRBV29-1 to TRBJ2-2, with D tentatively TRBD2 (6 bases). Germline loops: CDR1 SQVTM, CDR2 ANQGSEA. The CDR3 has 13 residues. Trimming removed 4 bases at V and 5 bases at J, with 11 bases between. The CDR3 is CSVVGGVTGELFF. In nucleotides, the CDR3 is TGCAGCGTTGTAGGAGGGGTAACCGGGGAGCTGTTTTTT.

This clonotype was observed at least ten times. The chain uses TRBV3-1 and TRBJ2-5; 7 bases line up with TRBD1. With V trimmed by 3 bases and J by 5 bases, 3 bases remained unmatched. This CDR3 is 13 amino acids long. Germline CDR1 LGHDT, CDR2 YNNKEL (reference sequence). The chain's CDR3 is CASSHPGQETQYF. CDR3 DNA sequence: TGTGCCAGCAGCCACCCGGGACAGGAGACCCAGTACTTC.

This clonotype was recorded at least ten times. The chain combines TRBV20-1 with TRBJ2-4; D is unclear. Germline V gene data show CDR1 as DFQATT and CDR2 as SNEGSKA (reference sequence). Deletions cut 7 bases from V and 1 base from J, with 5 bases between. This CDR3 has 11 residues. This chain's CDR3 is CSGVAKNIQYF. CDR3 coding DNA: TGCAGTGGGGTGGCCAAAAACATTCAGTACTTC.

The V call is TRBV7-8, the J call TRBJ2-1; D gene unclear. The CDR3 has 14 residues. Trimming removed 5 bases from V and 7 bases from J, with 15 bases in between. In germline, CDR1 is SGHVS, CDR2 FQNEAQ. CDR3 coding DNA: TGTGCCAGCAGCCCCGGGCTCCTTGGTAATGAGCAGTTCTTC. This sequence encodes CASSPGLLGNEQFF.

This clonotype was found a few times. This chain connects TRBV20-1 to TRBJ2-7; D might be TRBD1 or TRBD2, each matching 5 bases. Trimming removed 2 bases at V and 1 base at J, with 21 bases between. The CDR3 has 17 residues. Germline values: CDR1 DFQATT, CDR2 SNEGSKA (reference sequence). In DNA form, the CDR3 reads TGCAGTGCTAGACCTCAGGTGGGGACCAGGTCTTCCTACGAGCAGTACTTC. This sequence encodes CSARPQVGTRSSYEQYF.

The chain combines TRBV19 with TRBJ1-1; D uncertain. From germline, CDR1 is LNHDA and CDR2 SQIVND (reference sequence). This CDR3 contains 13 residues. V was cut by 4 bases and J by 3 bases, with 9 bases left in between. The CDR3 DNA is TGTGCCAGTAGTACCGACGGACACACTGAAGCTTTCTTT. Its protein product is CASSTDGHTEAFF.

This chain links TRBV12-3 or TRBV12-4 with TRBJ1-5, with TRBD1 matching over 7 bases. CDR3 length equals 14 residues. V shed 2 bases and J 6 bases; nucleotides not matched to a gene: 4. The CDR3 here is CASSLSPGGQPQHF. The CDR3 bases are TGTGCCAGCAGTTTAAGTCCAGGGGGTCAGCCCCAGCATTTT.

This clonotype was seen at least ten times. The chain employs TRBV25-1 and TRBJ2-3; the D gene is possibly TRBD1 (5 bases). Germline V gene sequence: CDR1 MGHDK, CDR2 SYGVNS. CDR3 length: 14 amino acids. With 8 bases removed from V and 5 bases from J, the gap between germline ends came to 17 bases. CDR3 region: CASHWEGDGDTQYF. In DNA form, the CDR3 reads TGTGCCAGCCATTGGGAAGGGGATGGAGATACGCAGTATTTT. The complete variable domain, with remaining parts taken from reference TRBV25-1 and TRBJ2-3, reads EADIYQTPRYLVIGTGKKITLECSQTMGHDKMYWYQQDPGMELHLIHYSYGVNSTEKGDLSSESTVSRIRTEHFPLTLESARPSHTSQYLCASHWEGDGDTQYFGPGTRLTVL.